The TCR beta chain described here comes from a study of identifying expanded T cells in peripheral blood. The table lists this clone with a count of one. The CDR3 sequence is 16 residues long. Trimming removed 0 bases at V and 4 bases at J, with 15 bases between. Looked up from germline, CDR1 is MNHNY and CDR2 is SVGAGI (reference sequence). Libraries were prepared by immunoSEQ multiplex PCR; TCRdb keeps only in-frame clonotypes and omits some of them. Here the sample spans 90,000 to 100,000 clones, 88% being singletons. The source material was blood. The TCR comes from a person aged 18-70 years in good health. The J gene is TRBJ1-2, the V gene TRBV6-6; no clear D. CDR3 coding DNA: TGTGCCAGCAGTTACTCGACTTCACACCAATCCTATGGCTACACCTTC. As protein: CASSYSTSHQSYGYTF.